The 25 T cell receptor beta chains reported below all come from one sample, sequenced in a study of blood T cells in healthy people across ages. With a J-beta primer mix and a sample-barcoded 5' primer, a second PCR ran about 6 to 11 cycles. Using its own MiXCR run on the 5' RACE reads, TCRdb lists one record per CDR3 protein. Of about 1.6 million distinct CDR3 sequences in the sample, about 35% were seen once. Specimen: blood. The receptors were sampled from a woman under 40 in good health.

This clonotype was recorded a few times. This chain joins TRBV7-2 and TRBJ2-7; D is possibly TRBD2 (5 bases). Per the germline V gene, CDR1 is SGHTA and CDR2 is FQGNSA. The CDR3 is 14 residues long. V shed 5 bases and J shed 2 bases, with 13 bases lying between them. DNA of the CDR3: TGTGCCAGCAGCCCCATGGGAGCCCCCTACGAGCAGTACTTC. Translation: CASSPMGAPYEQYF.

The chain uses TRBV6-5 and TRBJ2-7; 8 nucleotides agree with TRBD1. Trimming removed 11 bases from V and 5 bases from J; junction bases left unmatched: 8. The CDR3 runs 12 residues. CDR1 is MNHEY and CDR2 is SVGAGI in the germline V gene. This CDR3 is CAARQGIHEQYF. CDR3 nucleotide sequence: TGTGCCGCACGACAGGGGATCCACGAGCAGTACTTC.

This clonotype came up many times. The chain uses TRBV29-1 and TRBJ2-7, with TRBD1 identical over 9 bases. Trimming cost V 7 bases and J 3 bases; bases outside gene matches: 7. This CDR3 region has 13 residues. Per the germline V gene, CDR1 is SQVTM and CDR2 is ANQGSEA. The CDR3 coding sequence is TGCAGCGCCGGCGGGGGACAGGGCTACGAGCAGTACTTC. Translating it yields CSAGGGQGYEQYF.

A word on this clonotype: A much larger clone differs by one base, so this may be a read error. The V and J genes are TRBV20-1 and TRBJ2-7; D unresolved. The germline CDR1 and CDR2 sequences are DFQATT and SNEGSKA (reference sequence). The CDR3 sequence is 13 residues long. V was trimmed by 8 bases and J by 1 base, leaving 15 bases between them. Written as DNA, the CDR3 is TGCAGTACTCCTCGGACCGGGTCCTACGAGCAGTACTTC. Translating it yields CSTPRTGSYEQYF.

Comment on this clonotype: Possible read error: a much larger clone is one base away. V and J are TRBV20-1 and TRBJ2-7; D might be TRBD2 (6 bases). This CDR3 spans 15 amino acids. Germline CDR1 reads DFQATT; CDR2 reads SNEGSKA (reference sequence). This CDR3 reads CSARDGGESSYKQYF. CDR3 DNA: TGCAGTGCTAGAGATGGCGGGGAGAGCTCCTACAAGCAGTACTTC.

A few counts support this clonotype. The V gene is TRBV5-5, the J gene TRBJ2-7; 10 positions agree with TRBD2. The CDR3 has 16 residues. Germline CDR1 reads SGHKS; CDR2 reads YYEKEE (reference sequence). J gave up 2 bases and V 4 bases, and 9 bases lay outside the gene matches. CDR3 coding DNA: TGTGCCAGCAGCCACTCTACTAGCGGGGTCCCCTACGAGCAGTACTTC. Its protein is CASSHSTSGVPYEQYF.

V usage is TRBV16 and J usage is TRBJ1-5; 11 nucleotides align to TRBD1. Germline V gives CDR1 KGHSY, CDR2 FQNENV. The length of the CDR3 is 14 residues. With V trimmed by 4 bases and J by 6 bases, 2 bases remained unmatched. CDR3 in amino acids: CASSRDRGFQPQHF. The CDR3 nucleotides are TGTGCCAGCAGCCGGGACAGGGGGTTTCAGCCCCAGCATTTT.

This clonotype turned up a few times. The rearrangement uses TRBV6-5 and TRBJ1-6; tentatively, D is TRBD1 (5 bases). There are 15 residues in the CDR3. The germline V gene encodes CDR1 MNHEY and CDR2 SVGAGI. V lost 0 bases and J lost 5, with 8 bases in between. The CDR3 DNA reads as TGTGCCAGCAGTTACTCCCAGGGACATAATTCACCCCTCCACTTT. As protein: CASSYSQGHNSPLHF.

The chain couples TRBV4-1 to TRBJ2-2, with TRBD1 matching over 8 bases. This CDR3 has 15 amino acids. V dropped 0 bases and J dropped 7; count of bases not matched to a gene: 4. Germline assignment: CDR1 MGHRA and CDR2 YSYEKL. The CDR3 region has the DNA TGCGCCAGCAGCCAAGACCAGGGGGCGTTCGGGGAGCTGTTTTTT. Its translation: CASSQDQGAFGELFF.

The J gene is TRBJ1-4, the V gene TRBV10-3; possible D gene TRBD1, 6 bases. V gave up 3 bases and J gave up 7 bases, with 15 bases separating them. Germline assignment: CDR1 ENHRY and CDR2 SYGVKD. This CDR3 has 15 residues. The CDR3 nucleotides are TGTGCCATCAGTGATCGTTGGCAGGGGAGTGAAAAACTGTTTTTT. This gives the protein CAISDRWQGSEKLFF.

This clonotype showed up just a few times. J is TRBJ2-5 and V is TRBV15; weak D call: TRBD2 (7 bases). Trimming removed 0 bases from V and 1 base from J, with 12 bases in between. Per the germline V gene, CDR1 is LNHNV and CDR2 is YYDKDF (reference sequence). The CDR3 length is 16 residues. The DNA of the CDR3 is TGTGCCACCAGCAGAGAAGGGGGGGCCCTCCAAGAGACCCAGTACTTC. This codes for CATSREGGALQETQYF.

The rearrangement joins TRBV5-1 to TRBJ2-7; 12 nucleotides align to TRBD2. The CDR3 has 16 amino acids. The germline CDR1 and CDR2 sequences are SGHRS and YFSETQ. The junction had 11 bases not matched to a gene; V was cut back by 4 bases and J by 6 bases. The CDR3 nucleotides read TGCGCCAGCAGCATCTTAGGACTAGCGGGGAGTGGCGAGCAGTACTTC. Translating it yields CASSILGLAGSGEQYF.

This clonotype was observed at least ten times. The CDR3: CASSPRDIYEQYF. In nucleotides, the CDR3 is TGTGCCAGCAGCCCCCGGGATATCTACGAGCAGTACTTC. This rearrangement joins TRBV3-1 to TRBJ2-7; a weak D match, TRBD2 (5 bases). The CDR3 sequence is 13 residues long. The germline V gene has CDR1 LGHDT and CDR2 YNNKEL (reference sequence). V lost 4 bases to trimming and J lost 3 bases, with 10 bases between them.

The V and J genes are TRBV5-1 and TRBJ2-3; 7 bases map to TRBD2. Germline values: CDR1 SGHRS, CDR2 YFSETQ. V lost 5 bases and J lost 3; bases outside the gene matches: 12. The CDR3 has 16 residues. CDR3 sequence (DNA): TGCGCCAGCAGTGTGAGGGAGGGTGGAAGTACAGATACGCAGTATTTT. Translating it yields CASSVREGGSTDTQYF.

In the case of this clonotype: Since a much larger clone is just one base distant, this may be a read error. The CDR3 is CASSPRRGSHNEQFF. The CDR3 DNA sequence: TGTGCCAGCAGCCCACGGCGGGGGTCCCACAATGAGCAGTTCTTC. The chain links TRBV4-2 to TRBJ2-1, with 7 nucleotides matching TRBD2. This CDR3 contains 15 residues. V trimming: 4 bases; J trimming: 5 bases; junction bases outside the gene matches: 8. Per germline, CDR1 LGHNA and CDR2 YNFKEQ.

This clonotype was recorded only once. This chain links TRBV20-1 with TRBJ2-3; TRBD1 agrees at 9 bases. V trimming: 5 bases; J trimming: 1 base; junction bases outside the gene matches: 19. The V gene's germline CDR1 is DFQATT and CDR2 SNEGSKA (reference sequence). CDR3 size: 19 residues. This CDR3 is CSAFLTGTGWGKGTDTQYF. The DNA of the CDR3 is TGCAGTGCTTTCCTAACCGGGACAGGGTGGGGTAAGGGCACAGATACGCAGTATTTT.

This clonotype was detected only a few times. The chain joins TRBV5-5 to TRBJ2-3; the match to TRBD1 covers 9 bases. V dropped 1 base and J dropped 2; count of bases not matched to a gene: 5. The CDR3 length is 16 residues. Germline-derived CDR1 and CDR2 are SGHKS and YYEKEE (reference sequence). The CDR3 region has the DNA TGTGCCAGCAGCTTGAACAGGGGGCCTTTCACAGATACGCAGTATTTT. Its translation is CASSLNRGPFTDTQYF. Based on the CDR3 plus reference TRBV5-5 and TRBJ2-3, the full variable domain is DAGVTQSPTHLIKTRGQQVTLRCSPISGHKSVSWYQQVLGQGPQFIFQYYEKEERGRGNFPDRFSARQFPNYSSELNVNALLLGDSALYLCASSLNRGPFTDTQYFGPGTRLTVL.

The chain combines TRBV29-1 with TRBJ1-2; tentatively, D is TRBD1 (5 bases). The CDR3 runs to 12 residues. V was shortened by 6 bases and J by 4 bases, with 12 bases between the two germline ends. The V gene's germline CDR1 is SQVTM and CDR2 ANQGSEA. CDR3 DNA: TGCAGCGTGAGCCACCAGGGCTATGGCTACACCTTC. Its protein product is CSVSHQGYGYTF.

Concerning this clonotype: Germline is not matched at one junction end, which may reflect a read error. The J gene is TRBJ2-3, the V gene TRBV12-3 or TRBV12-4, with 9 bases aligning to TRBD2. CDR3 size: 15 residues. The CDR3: CASSLAGVQADMQYF. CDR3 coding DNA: TGTGCCAGCAGCTTAGCGGGGGTACAGGCAGATATGCAGTATTTT.

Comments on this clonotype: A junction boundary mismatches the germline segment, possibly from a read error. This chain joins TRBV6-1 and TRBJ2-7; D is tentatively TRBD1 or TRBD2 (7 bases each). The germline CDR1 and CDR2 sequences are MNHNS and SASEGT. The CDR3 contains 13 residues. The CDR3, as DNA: TGTGTCAGCGGGGACAGAAGCTACTACGAGCAGTACTTC. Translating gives CVSGDRSYYEQYF.

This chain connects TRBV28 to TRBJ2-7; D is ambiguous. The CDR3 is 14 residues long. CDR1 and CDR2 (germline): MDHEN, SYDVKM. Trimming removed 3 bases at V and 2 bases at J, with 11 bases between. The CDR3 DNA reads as TGTGCCAGCAGTTTCGCGGATTTTACCTACGAGCAGTACTTC. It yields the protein CASSFADFTYEQYF.

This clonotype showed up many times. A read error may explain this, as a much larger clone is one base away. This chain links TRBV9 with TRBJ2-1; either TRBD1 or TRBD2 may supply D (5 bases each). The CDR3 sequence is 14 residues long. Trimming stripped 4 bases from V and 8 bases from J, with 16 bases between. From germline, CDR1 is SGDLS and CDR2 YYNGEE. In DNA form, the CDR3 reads TGTGCCAGCAGCTTAAATTGGGGGTGTGATGAGCAGTTCTTC. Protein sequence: CASSLNWGCDEQFF.

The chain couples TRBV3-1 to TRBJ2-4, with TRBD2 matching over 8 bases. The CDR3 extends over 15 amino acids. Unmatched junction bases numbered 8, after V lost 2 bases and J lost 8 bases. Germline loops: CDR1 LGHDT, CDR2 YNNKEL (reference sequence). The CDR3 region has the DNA TGTGCCAGCAGCCAAACAGCGGGAGAGGGCTACATTCAGTACTTC. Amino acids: CASSQTAGEGYIQYF.

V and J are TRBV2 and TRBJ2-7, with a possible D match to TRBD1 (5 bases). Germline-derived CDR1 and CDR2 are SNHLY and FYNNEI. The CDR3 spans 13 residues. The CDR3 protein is CASGGPVGDEQYF. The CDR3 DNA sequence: TGTGCTTCAGGTGGGCCGGTAGGGGACGAGCAGTACTTC.

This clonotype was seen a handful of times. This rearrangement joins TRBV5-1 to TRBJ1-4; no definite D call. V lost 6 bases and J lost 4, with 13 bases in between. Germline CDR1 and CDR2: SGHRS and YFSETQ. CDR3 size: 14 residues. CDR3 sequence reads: CASKNTGNNEKLFF. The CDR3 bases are TGCGCCAGCAAGAACACGGGAAATAATGAAAAACTGTTTTTT.